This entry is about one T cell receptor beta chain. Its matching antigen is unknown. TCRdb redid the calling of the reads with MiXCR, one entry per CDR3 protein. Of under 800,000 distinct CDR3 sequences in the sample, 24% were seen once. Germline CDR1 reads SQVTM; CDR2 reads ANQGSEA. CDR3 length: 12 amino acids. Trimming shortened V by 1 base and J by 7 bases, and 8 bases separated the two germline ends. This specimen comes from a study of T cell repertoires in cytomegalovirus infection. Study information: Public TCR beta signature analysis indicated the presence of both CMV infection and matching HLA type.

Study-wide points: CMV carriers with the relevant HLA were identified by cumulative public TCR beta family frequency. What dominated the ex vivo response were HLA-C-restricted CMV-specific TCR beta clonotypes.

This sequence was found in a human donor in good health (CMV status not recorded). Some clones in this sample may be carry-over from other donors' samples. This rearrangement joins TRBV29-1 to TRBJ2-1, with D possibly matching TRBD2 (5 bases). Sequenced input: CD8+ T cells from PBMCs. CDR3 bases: TGCAGCGTTGAAGTAACGGGAAATGAGCAGTTCTTC. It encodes CSVEVTGNEQFF.